This T cell receptor beta chain was captured in a study of OX40 agonist ivuxolimab in advanced cancers. Turning to the study itself: Ivuxolimab, which patients received intravenously every 2 weeks, was dosed at 0.01 to 10 mg/kg.

Only in-frame clones appear in the TCRdb table, and some are missing; sequencing was by immunoSEQ multiplex PCR. The table has around 50,000 clones, nearly 80% seen once. The TCR originated in an adult with an advanced solid tumor such as melanoma, head and neck, liver or kidney cancer. The specimen was CD4+ or CD8+ T cells sorted from blood, collected in a trial of the OX40 agonist ivuxolimab.

DNA for the CDR3: TGTGCCAGTAGTACCTACACGAGTCCGAGCACCGGGGAGCTGTTTTTT. Its translation is CASSTYTSPSTGELFF. V and J are TRBV19 and TRBJ2-2; no firm D call. Deletions cut 4 bases from V and 4 bases from J, with 16 bases between. Per germline, CDR1 LNHDA and CDR2 SQIVND (reference sequence). The CDR3 extends over 16 amino acids.